This TCR beta chain was obtained from a study of shared clonotypes between healthy human individuals. The table came from immunoSEQ multiplex PCR; TCRdb's copy has only in-frame clones and leaves some out. The sample contains fewer than 2.5 million clones, more than 85% of which appear only once. The CDR3 loop spans 12 amino acids. CDR1 is MNHNS, CDR2 SASEGT, per germline. Deletions cut 6 bases from V and 4 bases from J, with 6 bases between. Sequenced: naive CD4+ T cells from PBMCs. Specified subset: CD45RA+ positively selected. The source is a man between 18 and 29 years old in good health. Some clones in this sample may be carry-over from other donors' samples. V gene TRBV6-1 combines with J gene TRBJ1-4, with D unresolved. The CDR3 loop reads CASRVGNEKLFF. CDR3 DNA: TGTGCCAGCAGGGTGGGTAATGAAAAACTGTTTTTT.